Presented here are 15 T cell receptor beta chains from one specimen sequenced in a study of T-cell reconstitution after alpha-beta-depleted transplantation in children. For TCRbeta, the library was prepared with unique molecular identifiers. TCRdb passed the PCR reads through MiXCR, listing each CDR3 protein once. The sample lists some 590,000 distinct CDR3 sequences; about 11% were seen once. The sample in question was PBMCs from the stem cell graft donor, obtained from the stem cell graft. The receptors derive from a human donor who donated a stem cell graft to a child with acute myeloid leukemia.

As to this clonotype: One base away lies a much larger clone, so this may be a sequencing read error. The chain has TRBV20-1 and TRBJ2-7; 7 bases are shared with TRBD2. The CDR3 length is 12 residues. Per germline, CDR1 DFQATT and CDR2 SNEGSKA (reference sequence). V was clipped by 3 bases and J by 5 bases; unmatched bases: 4. The CDR3 region is CSASGRSHEQYF. CDR3 coding DNA: TGCAGTGCTAGCGGGAGGAGCCACGAGCAGTACTTC.

This clonotype appeared a few times. An end of the junction does not agree with germline; a read error may underlie this. The gene calls are TRBV7-3 and TRBJ1-1; tentatively, D is TRBD1 (5 bases). The CDR3 runs 15 residues. In germline, CDR1 is SGHTA, CDR2 FQGTGA. DNA for the CDR3: TGCGCCAGCAGCTTCTCCGGGACGAAGAACACTGAAGCTTTCTTT. Amino acids: CASSFSGTKNTEAFF.

There are many counts of this clonotype. This chain uses TRBV5-1 with TRBJ2-3; D not certain. The CDR3 is 13 amino acids. From germline, CDR1 is SGHRS and CDR2 YFSETQ. V lost 2 bases, J lost 2 bases, and 6 bases lay in between. As DNA, the CDR3 is TGCGCCAGCAGCTTTACAACCACAGATACGCAGTATTTT. Protein product: CASSFTTTDTQYF.

The rearrangement joins TRBV6-1 to TRBJ2-1; D remains unclear. Germline V gene sequence: CDR1 MNHNS, CDR2 SASEGT. This CDR3 is 12 amino acids long. V lost 6 bases and J 4 bases, leaving 7 bases between the germline ends. The CDR3 reads CASRPLYNEQFF. The CDR3 nucleotides are TGTGCCAGCAGGCCGCTATACAATGAGCAGTTCTTC.

CDR3 sequence reads: CAWSVGGIQPQHF. CDR3 nucleotides: TGTGCCTGGAGTGTTGGAGGGATTCAGCCCCAGCATTTT. The chain is built from TRBV30 and TRBJ1-5; D gene uncertain. The V end lost 0 bases, the J end lost 6 bases, and 9 bases lay between the germline ends. Germline V gene lookup returns CDR1 GTSNPN and CDR2 SVGIG (reference sequence). This CDR3 has 13 residues.

There are many counts of this clonotype. V is TRBV18 and J is TRBJ1-4; D unresolved. The CDR3 is made up of 12 amino acids. V was pared by 5 bases and J by 8 bases, with 9 bases between. The V gene's germline CDR1 is KGHSH and CDR2 LQKENI. As DNA, the CDR3 is TGTGCCAGCTCATCAGCAAGGGAAAAACTGTTTTTT. Residues: CASSSAREKLFF.

This clonotype was observed at least ten times. This chain connects TRBV10-3 to TRBJ1-4; weak D call: TRBD1 (6 bases). The V and J ends lost 8 bases and 3 bases respectively, with 10 bases between them. The V gene's germline CDR1 is ENHRY and CDR2 SYGVKD. This CDR3 has 13 amino acids. In DNA form, the CDR3 reads TGTGCCATCCGGGGGGCAGCTAATGAAAAACTGTTTTTT. It specifies CAIRGAANEKLFF.

CDR3 loop: CASSLFSAGNRANYGYTF. The CDR3, as DNA: TGTGCCAGCAGCTTATTTTCGGCAGGGAACAGAGCTAACTATGGCTACACCTTC. The rearrangement uses TRBV7-6 and TRBJ1-2; D might be TRBD1 (5 bases). The CDR3 spans 18 residues. The germline V gene encodes CDR1 SGHVS and CDR2 FNYEAQ. V was pared by 2 bases and J by 0 bases, with 19 bases between.

In this sample, this clonotype turned up a few times. The chain carries TRBV29-1 and TRBJ2-3, with TRBD2 identical over 11 bases. Germline CDR1 SQVTM, CDR2 ANQGSEA. The CDR3 contains 15 residues. J gave up 2 bases and V 3 bases, and 4 bases lay outside the gene matches. CDR3 protein: CSVDGTSGNTDTQYF. The CDR3 nucleotides read TGCAGCGTTGACGGGACTAGCGGTAACACAGATACGCAGTATTTT.

The gene calls are TRBV5-1 and TRBJ1-2; no reliable D call. Germline V CDR1 and CDR2: SGHRS, YFSETQ. V was cut by 5 bases and J by 1 base, with 9 bases left in between. This CDR3 comprises 13 residues. The CDR3, as DNA: TGCGCCAGCAGTACCCCGGATAACTATGGCTACACCTTC. Residues: CASSTPDNYGYTF.

This sequence joins TRBV7-2 and TRBJ1-2; D is ambiguous. V lost 3 bases and J lost 7, with 15 bases in between. The CDR3 runs 14 residues. Germline CDR1 reads SGHTA; CDR2 reads FQGNSA. Here the CDR3 reads CASSFRKNPLGYTF. In DNA form, the CDR3 reads TGTGCCAGCAGCTTTCGGAAGAACCCTCTTGGCTACACCTTC.

This clonotype was seen more than once but under ten times. The chain links TRBV6-1 to TRBJ1-1; 7 positions agree with TRBD1. From germline, CDR1 is MNHNS and CDR2 SASEGT. The V gene end was trimmed by 4 bases and the J gene end by 1 base; junction bases not matched to a gene: 6. This CDR3 region has 15 residues. In DNA, the CDR3 is TGTGCCAGCAGTGGCTGGGACAGAGCGAACACTGAAGCTTTCTTT. It encodes CASSGWDRANTEAFF.

This clonotype occurred a few times. The rearrangement joins TRBV27 to TRBJ2-7; 7 positions match TRBD1. The length of the CDR3 is 14 residues. Germline values: CDR1 MNHEY, CDR2 SMNVEV (reference sequence). V dropped 8 bases and J dropped 2; count of bases not matched to a gene: 9. CDR3 sequence: CASGYRTGPYEQYF. The CDR3 DNA is TGTGCCAGCGGCTACCGGACAGGACCCTACGAGCAGTACTTC.

The rearrangement uses TRBV3-1 and TRBJ2-7; the D is unclear. The CDR3 is 14 residues long. V lost 3 bases, J lost 0 bases, and 9 bases lay in between. Looked up from germline, CDR1 is LGHDT and CDR2 is YNNKEL (reference sequence). The CDR3 sequence is CASSHRSISYEQYF. The DNA for the CDR3 is TGTGCCAGCAGCCATAGATCCATCTCCTACGAGCAGTACTTC.

There are many counts of this clonotype. This chain links TRBV5-1 with TRBJ2-1, with D tentatively TRBD2 (5 bases). Germline V CDR1 and CDR2: SGHRS, YFSETQ. The ends were cut back, 0 bases at V and 8 bases at J, with 18 bases in the middle. CDR3 length: 16 amino acids. In DNA, the CDR3 is TGCGCCAGCAGCTTGGCCACGGGGAATACGATGCATGAGCAGTTCTTC. Its protein product is CASSLATGNTMHEQFF.